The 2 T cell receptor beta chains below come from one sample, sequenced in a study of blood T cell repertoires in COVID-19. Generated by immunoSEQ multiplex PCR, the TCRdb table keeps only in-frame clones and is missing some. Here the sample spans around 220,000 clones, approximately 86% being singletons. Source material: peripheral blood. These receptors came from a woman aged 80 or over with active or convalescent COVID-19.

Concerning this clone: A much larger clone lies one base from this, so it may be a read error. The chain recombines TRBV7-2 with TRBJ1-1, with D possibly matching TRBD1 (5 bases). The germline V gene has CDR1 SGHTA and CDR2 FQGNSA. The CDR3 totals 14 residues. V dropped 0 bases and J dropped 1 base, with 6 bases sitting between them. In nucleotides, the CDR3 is TGTGCCAGCAGCTTAGCAGGGGCGAACACTGAAGCTTTCTTT. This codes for CASSLAGANTEAFF.

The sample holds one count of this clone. CDR3 DNA sequence: TGTGCCAGCAGTGCACTGTGGACAGGGCTCCCAGATACGCAGTATTTT. Its protein is CASSALWTGLPDTQYF. The V gene is TRBV27, the J gene TRBJ2-3; TRBD1 matches at 8 bases. CDR1 is MNHEY, CDR2 SMNVEV, per germline (reference sequence). Trimming took 5 bases from V and 4 from J; bases not matched to a gene: 11. The CDR3 spans 16 residues.